This is a list of T cell receptor beta chains from one sample in a study of shared T cell receptors in the human thymus. Generated by immunoSEQ multiplex PCR, the TCRdb table keeps only in-frame clones and is missing some. Of almost 550,000 clones listed, 78% are singletons. The data were also submitted as part of a second study, on human thymus T cells.

Sequenced input: thymocytes. These receptors were obtained from a boy under three years old with a congenital heart defect. The CDR3 runs from the conserved cysteine through the conserved F or W. A D gene is named only where the DNA matches it firmly. A row's size may be missing; if present it is once, few, many or a size class.

clone size | D gene | J gene | V gene | CDR3 DNA | CDR3 protein
- | - | TRBJ1-3 | TRBV19 | TGTGCCAGTAGTAACCGAAACAAGCACGGGGACTCTGGAAACACCATATATTTT | CASSNRNKHGDSGNTIYF
- | - | TRBJ1-5 | TRBV6-4 | TGTGCCAGCAGTGAGAGGGACAATCAGCCCCAGCATTTT | CASSERDNQPQHF
- | TRBD1 | TRBJ1-5 | TRBV28 | TGTGCCAGCAGTTTAGAAGACAGGGGGAACAATCAGCCCCAGCATTTT | CASSLEDRGNNQPQHF
few | - | TRBJ2-1 | TRBV29-1 | TGCAGCGTTGATGGCGGCTCCTACAATGAGCAGTTCTTC | CSVDGGSYNEQFF
- | TRBD1 | TRBJ2-1 | TRBV5-4 | TGTGCCAGCTTAGGGGGCCATGAGCAGTTCTTC | CASLGGHEQFF
once | - | TRBJ1-5 | TRBV21-1 | TGTGCCAGCAGCAATGGCGGGGGTCGGAATCAGCCCCAGCATTTT | CASSNGGGRNQPQHF
- | - | TRBJ1-2 | TRBV7-8 | TGTGCCAGCAGCTTAGAGGGGCCAGGACAAAGCTATGGCTACACCTTC | CASSLEGPGQSYGYTF
once | TRBD1 | TRBJ1-1 | TRBV4-1 | TGCGCCAGCAGCCTCCGGACAGGGGATACTGAAGCTTTCTTT | CASSLRTGDTEAFF
- | TRBD2 | TRBJ2-1 | TRBV4-3 | TGCGCCAGCAGCCAAGACAGGACTAGCAGCAATGAGCAGTTCTTC | CASSQDRTSSNEQFF
- | TRBD2 | TRBJ2-1 | TRBV4-2 | TGTGCCAGCAGCCAATCCGGGAGGGGGTTTAGTGAGCAGTTCTTC | CASSQSGRGFSEQFF
- | TRBD1 | TRBJ1-1 | TRBV29-1 | TGCAGCGTCGACAGGGAGGCCGCTGAAGCTTTCTTT | CSVDREAAEAFF
- | - | TRBJ2-1 | TRBV27 | TGTGCCAGCAGTTGGGGGCTAGTGACCTTCGCTGAGCAGTTCTTC | CASSWGLVTFAEQFF
few | - | TRBJ1-2 | TRBV27 | TGTGCCAGCAGTTTACCCATTAGGGACACCGGGGACGGCTACACCTTC | CASSLPIRDTGDGYTF
- | - | TRBJ2-1 | TRBV25-1 | TGTGCCAGCAGCAACTCGGCGGGGCGGGCCCCCGGTGAGCAGTTCTTC | CASSNSAGRAPGEQFF
- | TRBD1 | TRBJ2-7 | TRBV4-1 | TGCGCCAGCAGCCAAGAAGGGACAGGGTCCTACGAGCAGTACTTC | CASSQEGTGSYEQYF
- | - | TRBJ2-1 | TRBV9 | TGTGCCAGCAGCCCAAGGGGGCGGGAGGCGTTAGATGAGCAGTTCTTC | CASSPRGREALDEQFF
- | - | TRBJ1-2 | TRBV5-1 | TGCGCCAGCACCCTGGTGGAGGGTCGGGGCGGCTACACCTTC | CASTLVEGRGGYTF
- | TRBD2 | TRBJ2-5 | TRBV5-4 | TGTGCCAGCAGCTTGGATGGGACTAGCGGGAGAGGTAGGGAGACCCAGTACTTC | CASSLDGTSGRGRETQYF
- | TRBD2 | TRBJ2-1 | TRBV7-9 | TGTGCCAGTAGCGGGAGCTTGCCCCAGTTCTTC | CASSGSLPQFF
- | TRBD1 | TRBJ1-5 | TRBV30 | TGTGCCTGGAGACAGGGGAGCGGCAATCAGCCCCAGCATTTT | CAWRQGSGNQPQHF
- | TRBD2 | TRBJ2-1 | TRBV5-1 | TGCGCCAGCGGCAAGCGGGAGTCGGCTTACAATGAGCAGTTCTTC | CASGKRESAYNEQFF
- | - | TRBJ2-1 | TRBV5-4 | TGTGCCAGCATCTCTTATTCTAGCTCCTACAATGAGCAGTTCTTC | CASISYSSSYNEQFF